This T cell receptor beta chain is from a study of T cells in Graves' hyperthyroidism and ophthalmopathy. Study-wide points: Ophthalmopathy, as predicted by the model, came a median 6.5 months after the prediction. Most clonotypes that expanded in the thyroid above 0.001 also showed up in blood.

Details on this clonotype: Its antigen remains unidentified.

Trimming took 5 bases from V and 10 from J, leaving 21 bases between them. The length of the CDR3 is 15 residues. Germline V gene data show CDR1 as DFQATT and CDR2 as SNEGSKA (reference sequence). Amplified TCR beta CDR3 regions derived from RNA transcripts. An initial round of RT-PCR targeting the TCR CDR3 relied on the HTBI primer set. One entry per CDR3 protein, called by TCRdb with MiXCR from the multiplex PCR reads. The repertoire holds about 500,000 distinct CDR3 sequences, with around 50% as singletons. Each diagnosis drew on symptoms, thyroxine, TRAb, thyroid ultrasound and orbital computed tomography findings.

The specimen sequenced was peripheral blood or thyroid tissue (not recorded which). V usage is TRBV20-1 and J usage is TRBJ1-6, with D unresolved. The source of this sequence is an adult woman with Graves' disease, either hyperthyroidism or ophthalmopathy (not recorded which). The CDR3 here is CSAYTRESGVSPLHF. For the CDR3, the DNA is TGCAGTGCTTATACCCGGGAGTCGGGCGTCTCACCCCTCCACTTT.